Below, one T cell receptor beta chain is given with its context. Only in-frame clones appear in the TCRdb table, and some are missing; sequencing was by immunoSEQ multiplex PCR. The data hold some 230,000 clones, with roughly 80% observed a single time. The sample is drawn from a study of blood T cell repertoires in COVID-19. The CDR3 has 16 residues. Germline V gene sequence: CDR1 SNHLY, CDR2 FYNNEI. The V end lost 7 bases, the J end lost 0 bases, and 18 bases lay between the germline ends. The chain employs TRBV2 and TRBJ1-1, with D possibly TRBD1 on 5 matching bases. This TCR derives from a woman aged 55-75 years with acute or convalescent COVID-19. Sequencing was carried out using peripheral blood. CDR3 sequence reads: CASNPTWGTMNTEAFF. The CDR3 coding sequence is TGTGCCAGCAATCCCACGTGGGGGACTATGAACACTGAAGCTTTCTTT.